This TCR beta chain derives from a study of T cell changes during pregnancy in multiple sclerosis. TCRdb keeps only in-frame clones here, not all; method: immunoSEQ multiplex PCR. Here the sample spans roughly 48,000 clones, roughly 85% being singletons. Germline CDR1 is KGHSH and CDR2 is LQKENI. V was shortened by 3 bases and J by 2 bases, with 7 bases between the two germline ends. The CDR3 extends over 13 amino acids. This clonotype was obtained from a female donor with multiple sclerosis, enrolled in a pregnancy study. The sequenced sample was CD4+ T cells from peripheral blood mononuclear cells, obtained in the second trimester of pregnancy. The genes are TRBV18 and TRBJ1-1; D gene ambiguous. CDR3 DNA sequence: TGTGCCAGCTCACCTTTACTAAACACTGAAGCTTTCTTT. Its translation is CASSPLLNTEAFF.